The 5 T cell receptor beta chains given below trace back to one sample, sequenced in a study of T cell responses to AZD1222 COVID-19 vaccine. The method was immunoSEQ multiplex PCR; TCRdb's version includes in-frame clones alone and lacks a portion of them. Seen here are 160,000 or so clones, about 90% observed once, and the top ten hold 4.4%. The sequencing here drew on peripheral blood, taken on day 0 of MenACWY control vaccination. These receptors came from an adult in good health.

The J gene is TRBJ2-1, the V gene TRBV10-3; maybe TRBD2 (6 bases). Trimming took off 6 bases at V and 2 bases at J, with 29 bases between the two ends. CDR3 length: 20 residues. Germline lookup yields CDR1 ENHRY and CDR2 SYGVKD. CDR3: CAIRVERYSGLTYTYNEQFF. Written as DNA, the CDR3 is TGTGCCATCAGAGTCGAAAGGTATAGCGGATTAACTTACACCTACAATGAGCAGTTCTTC.

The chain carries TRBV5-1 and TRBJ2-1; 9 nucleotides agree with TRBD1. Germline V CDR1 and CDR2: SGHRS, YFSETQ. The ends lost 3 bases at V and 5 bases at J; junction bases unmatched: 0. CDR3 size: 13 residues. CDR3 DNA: TGCGCCAGCAGCTGGACAGGGGACAATGAGCAGTTCTTC. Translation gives CASSWTGDNEQFF. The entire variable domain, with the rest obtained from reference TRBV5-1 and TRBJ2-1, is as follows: KAGVTQTPRYLIKTRGQQVTLSCSPISGHRSVSWYQQTPGQGLQFLFEYFSETQRNKGNFPGRFSGRQFSNSRSEMNVSTLELGDSALYLCASSWTGDNEQFFGPGTRLTVL.

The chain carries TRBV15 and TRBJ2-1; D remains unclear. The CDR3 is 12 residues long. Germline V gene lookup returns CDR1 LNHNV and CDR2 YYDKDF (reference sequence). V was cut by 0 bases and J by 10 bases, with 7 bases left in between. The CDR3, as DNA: TGTGCCACCAGCAGAGAACTACCAGAGCAGTTCTTC. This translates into CATSRELPEQFF.

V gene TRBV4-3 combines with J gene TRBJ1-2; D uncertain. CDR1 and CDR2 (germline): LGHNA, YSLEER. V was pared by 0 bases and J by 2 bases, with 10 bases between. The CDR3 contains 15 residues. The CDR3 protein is CASSQDGGRNYGYTF. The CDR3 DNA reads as TGCGCCAGCAGCCAAGACGGTGGGAGAAACTATGGCTACACCTTC.

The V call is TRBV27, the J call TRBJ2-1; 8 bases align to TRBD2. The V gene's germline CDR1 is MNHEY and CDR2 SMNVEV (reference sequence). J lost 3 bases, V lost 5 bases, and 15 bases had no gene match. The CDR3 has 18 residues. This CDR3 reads CASSPRPSGTRYYNEQFF. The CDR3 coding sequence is TGTGCCAGCAGTCCTCGACCCTCCGGGACTAGGTACTACAATGAGCAGTTCTTC.